This T cell receptor (beta chain) originates from a study of cytomegalovirus exposure and HLA in healthy donors. As for the study in general: Inside one of the first data releases sat 80 million to 95 million unique TCRs taken from HLA-typed donors.

Both 60 Vbeta primers and 13 Jbeta primers went into the PCR. Using immunoSEQ multiplex PCR, the repertoire was profiled, and TCRdb retains in-frame clones only, with some absent. Of some 120,000 clones listed, about 10% are singletons. Broader study findings: Earlier analysis found most TCR beta V segments productive about 90% or about 30% of the time.

This clone appeared a few times. Its antigen is currently unknown. The V end lost 2 bases, the J end lost 5 bases, and 6 bases lay between the germline ends. The CDR3 totals 12 residues. The germline gives CDR1 SGHTA, CDR2 FQGNSA. This rearrangement joins TRBV7-2 to TRBJ2-5; unclear D gene. This receptor was taken from a young woman in good health and CMV-seropositive. The sample taken for sequencing was PBMCs. The CDR3 DNA sequence: TGTGCCAGCAGCTTAATCCAGGAGACCCAGTACTTC. The encoded protein is CASSLIQETQYF.